Sequencing of this TCR beta chain was carried out in a study of Graves' ophthalmopathy and Graves' hyperthyroidism. Scientists amplified the TCR beta CDR3 regions from RNA transcripts. HTBI primers served in a first-round RT-PCR, which a second-round multiplex PCR followed. Via MiXCR, TCRdb re-called the multiplex PCR reads, giving one row per CDR3 protein. The sample holds a few hundred thousand distinct CDR3 sequences; around 20% are singletons and the top ten take more than 1.5%. This clonotype was observed at least ten times. Germline CDR1 SQVTM, CDR2 ANQGSEA. V shed 4 bases and J shed 3 bases, with 7 bases lying between them. The CDR3 extends over 12 amino acids.

The sequence derives from a young woman with Graves' ophthalmopathy. The chain couples TRBV29-1 to TRBJ1-5, with no clear D. Sequencing was performed on peripheral blood. For the CDR3, the DNA is TGCAGCGTTGCTTCCTTCAATCAGCCCCAGCATTTT. Amino acids: CSVASFNQPQHF.